The 27 T cell receptor beta chains listed next were all sequenced from one sample in a study of cytomegalovirus exposure and HLA in healthy donors. 13 Jbeta primers and 60 Vbeta primers were used for the PCR. Sequencing used immunoSEQ multiplex PCR; TCRdb keeps in-frame clones, though not all of them. The sample lists roughly 90,000 clones, about 82% occurring once. Sequencing input: PBMCs. These receptors were obtained from a man aged 30 to 39 in good health and CMV-seronegative.

This chain joins TRBV18 and TRBJ2-2; 9 bases are a match to TRBD1. CDR1 is KGHSH and CDR2 is LQKENI in the germline V gene. Germline trimming cut 1 base from V and 7 bases from J; bases unmatched to any gene: 7. This CDR3 spans 16 amino acids. CDR3 DNA sequence: TGTGCCAGCTCACCACTGGGACAGGGAAATGTCGGGGAGCTGTTTTTT. The encoded protein is CASSPLGQGNVGELFF.

The rearrangement uses TRBV11-2 and TRBJ2-3; tentatively, D is TRBD2 (5 bases). This CDR3 comprises 18 residues. The germline V and J ends were trimmed by 4 bases and 2 bases, with 22 bases remaining between them. Germline CDR1 reads SGHAT; CDR2 reads FQNNGV. The CDR3 nucleotides are TGTGCCAGCAGCTCCCACCCGAAACGGAGCGGAGACACAGATACGCAGTATTTT. This sequence encodes CASSSHPKRSGDTDTQYF.

V usage is TRBV9 and J usage is TRBJ1-6; weak D call: TRBD1 (5 bases). The CDR3 totals 15 residues. V was pared by 5 bases and J by 4 bases, with 13 bases between. The germline CDR1 and CDR2 sequences are SGDLS and YYNGEE. CDR3 amino acids: CASSSGGSYNSPLHF. The CDR3 bases are TGTGCCAGCAGTAGCGGGGGGAGTTATAATTCACCCCTCCACTTT.

This clone was found once. The J gene is TRBJ1-1, the V gene TRBV5-6, with 10 bases matching TRBD1. Germline CDR1 reads SGHDT; CDR2 reads YYEEEE. J lost 1 base, V lost 1 base, and 10 bases had no gene match. The CDR3 consists of 18 residues. CDR3 DNA: TGTGCCAGCAGCTTGCCCCGCTGGGACAGGGGTAGGAACACTGAAGCTTTCTTT. It specifies CASSLPRWDRGRNTEAFF.

This chain connects TRBV6-5 to TRBJ2-1; 12 positions match TRBD2. CDR1 is MNHEY, CDR2 SVGAGI, per germline. The trim removed 5 bases at V and 3 bases at J, leaving 2 bases unmatched. There are 15 residues in the CDR3. The CDR3 loop is CASSRTSGDYNEQFF. The CDR3 DNA follows: TGTGCCAGCAGTCGGACTAGCGGGGACTACAATGAGCAGTTCTTC.

The J gene is TRBJ1-1, the V gene TRBV9; D remains ambiguous. CDR3 length: 13 residues. Looked up from germline, CDR1 is SGDLS and CDR2 is YYNGEE. Deletions cut 0 bases from V and 3 bases from J, with 6 bases between. The CDR3 DNA reads as TGTGCCAGCAGCGTAGCAGGCCACACTGAAGCTTTCTTT. Protein product: CASSVAGHTEAFF.

This sequence joins TRBV30 and TRBJ1-5; 7 bases align to TRBD1. The CDR3 is made up of 16 amino acids. Losses at the gene ends were 1 base for V and 3 bases for J; bases not matched to a gene: 9. CDR1 and CDR2 (germline): GTSNPN, SVGIG (reference sequence). CDR3: CAWSAYRGLDNQPQHF. The CDR3 DNA sequence: TGTGCCTGGAGTGCATACAGGGGTCTCGACAATCAGCCCCAGCATTTT. The full variable domain, completed using reference TRBV30 and TRBJ1-5, is SQTIHQWPATLVQPVGSPLSLECTVEGTSNPNLYWYRQAAGRGLQLLFYSVGIGQISSEVPQNLSASRPQDRQFILSSKKLLLSDSGFYLCAWSAYRGLDNQPQHFGDGTRLSIL.

The chain has TRBV5-1 and TRBJ1-4, with TRBD1 identical over 11 bases. This CDR3 has 18 residues. Germline loops: CDR1 SGHRS, CDR2 YFSETQ. Trimming removed 3 bases from V and 0 bases from J; junction bases left unmatched: 7. CDR3 sequence: CASSSGTGGISTNEKLFF. In DNA form, the CDR3 reads TGCGCCAGCAGCTCCGGGACAGGGGGTATTTCAACTAATGAAAAACTGTTTTTT.

J is TRBJ2-6 and V is TRBV10-3, with D possibly being TRBD2 (6 bases). Germline loops: CDR1 ENHRY, CDR2 SYGVKD. CDR3 length: 15 residues. V shed 5 bases and J shed 4 bases, with 12 bases lying between them. CDR3 in DNA: TGTGCCATCAGTCAAGGAGGGGTCGGGGCCAACGTCCTGACTTTC. The encoded protein is CAISQGGVGANVLTF.

V and J are TRBV6-5 and TRBJ2-7, with D uncertain. The ends were cut back, 8 bases at V and 3 bases at J, with 11 bases in the middle. This CDR3 is 12 amino acids long. The germline V gene has CDR1 MNHEY and CDR2 SVGAGI. The CDR3 reads CASGRVDYEQYF. CDR3 DNA sequence: TGTGCCAGCGGTCGGGTGGACTACGAGCAGTACTTC.

This sequence joins TRBV9 and TRBJ1-5; D remains unclear. The CDR3 is 14 amino acids. Looked up from germline, CDR1 is SGDLS and CDR2 is YYNGEE. Trimming shortened V by 0 bases and J by 4 bases, and 8 bases separated the two germline ends. The CDR3 coding sequence is TGTGCCAGCAGCGTAGATTCGGGAAATCAGCCCCAGCATTTT. Translating gives CASSVDSGNQPQHF.

CDR3 bases: TGTGCCAGCAGCTTAAACGCAGCTAACTATGGCTACACCTTC. It codes for CASSLNAANYGYTF. V usage is TRBV7-9 and J usage is TRBJ1-2; D is unclear. Per the germline V gene, CDR1 is SEHNR and CDR2 is FQNEAQ (reference sequence). The germline V and J ends were trimmed by 2 bases and 0 bases, with 7 bases remaining between them. The CDR3 is 14 amino acids.

V and J are TRBV6-4 and TRBJ2-5; 9 bases agree with TRBD2. The junction had 7 bases not matched to a gene; V was cut back by 3 bases and J by 5 bases. The CDR3 extends over 15 amino acids. CDR1 and CDR2 (germline): MRHNA, SNTAGT. Here the CDR3 DNA reads TGTGCCAGCAGTGAGTCGGCGGGGGGGCTCGAGACCCAGTACTTC. Protein product: CASSESAGGLETQYF.

The V and J genes are TRBV10-3 and TRBJ2-7, with D uncertain. The CDR3 totals 11 residues. The germline CDR1 and CDR2 sequences are ENHRY and SYGVKD. The V and J ends lost 8 bases and 0 bases respectively, with 5 bases between them. CDR3 in DNA: TGTGCCATCTCGAGCTCCTACGAGCAGTACTTC. Translating it yields CAISSSYEQYF.

This clone has only a few counts. The chain is built from TRBV27 and TRBJ1-1, with 7 bases matching TRBD1. V lost 6 bases to trimming and J lost 12 bases; unmatched junction nucleotides: 10. The CDR3 loop spans 12 amino acids. Germline V gene sequence: CDR1 MNHEY, CDR2 SMNVEV (reference sequence). CDR3 protein: CASSSGSRGTFF. In nucleotides, the CDR3 is TGTGCCAGCAGCTCGGGGAGCAGGGGGACTTTCTTT.

The V and J genes are TRBV4-1 and TRBJ1-6; tentative D call: TRBD1 (6 bases). Germline CDR1 and CDR2: MGHRA and YSYEKL. The germline V and J ends were trimmed by 3 bases and 8 bases, with 14 bases remaining between them. This CDR3 region has 15 residues. In DNA form, the CDR3 reads TGCGCCAGCAGCCAGGCAGGGGTTTGGCATTCACCCCTCCACTTT. Translating gives CASSQAGVWHSPLHF.

This clone was recorded only once. This sequence joins TRBV28 and TRBJ2-1, with D perhaps matching TRBD1 (6 bases). The CDR3 loop spans 14 amino acids. Germline assignment: CDR1 MDHEN and CDR2 SYDVKM. V dropped 5 bases and J dropped 4 bases, with 12 bases sitting between them. The CDR3: CASSPTGIYNEQFF. In DNA form, the CDR3 reads TGTGCCAGCAGTCCTACAGGGATTTACAATGAGCAGTTCTTC.

The CDR3 DNA reads as TGTGCCAGCAGCCGGGGACTAGCGGGGGGGTCCTCGGATACGCAGTATTTT. As protein: CASSRGLAGGSSDTQYF. The gene calls are TRBV28 and TRBJ2-3; TRBD2 aligns across 16 bases. Germline loops: CDR1 MDHEN, CDR2 SYDVKM. The CDR3 spans 17 residues. The V and J ends lost 6 bases and 6 bases, in that order; junction bases with no gene match: 9.

The sample holds one count of this clone. This sequence joins TRBV6-5 and TRBJ1-2; 8 bases are a match to TRBD1. Per the germline V gene, CDR1 is MNHEY and CDR2 is SVGAGI. V was pared by 5 bases and J by 5 bases, with 1 base of the junction left unmatched. This CDR3 is built from 12 residues. CDR3 sequence: CASSRTGYGYTF. DNA for the CDR3: TGTGCCAGCAGTAGGACAGGGTATGGCTACACCTTC.

The V call is TRBV19, the J call TRBJ1-1; 7 nucleotides align to TRBD1. V lost 7 bases and J lost 1; bases outside the gene matches: 9. In germline, CDR1 is LNHDA, CDR2 SQIVND (reference sequence). The CDR3 consists of 15 residues. The CDR3 coding sequence is TGTGCCAGTAAGGGGGCCGGCGGGCGGAACACTGAAGCTTTCTTT. Its protein is CASKGAGGRNTEAFF. The full variable domain, in which reference TRBV19 and TRBJ1-1 provide the parts outside the CDR3, is DGGITQSPKYLFRKEGQNVTLSCEQNLNHDAMYWYRQDPGQGLRLIYYSQIVNDFQKGDIAEGYSVSREKKESFPLTVTSAQKNPTAFYLCASKGAGGRNTEAFFGQGTRLTVV.

V gene TRBV6-5 combines with J gene TRBJ2-7; D is ambiguous. The CDR3 totals 13 residues. Trimming took off 6 bases at V and 1 base at J, with 10 bases between the two ends. Looked up from germline, CDR1 is MNHEY and CDR2 is SVGAGI. The CDR3 loop is CASRRTGSYEQYF. The CDR3 nucleotides are TGTGCCAGCAGGCGTACTGGTTCCTACGAGCAGTACTTC.

J is TRBJ1-6 and V is TRBV30; 9 bases are a match to TRBD1. This CDR3 contains 20 residues. Trimming removed 1 base from V and 3 bases from J; junction bases left unmatched: 16. The germline CDR1 and CDR2 sequences are GTSNPN and SVGIG (reference sequence). Here the CDR3 DNA reads TGTGCCTGGAGTGGCCTCCTCGGACAGGGGCGACCTCGCTATAATTCACCCCTCCACTTT. Its translation is CAWSGLLGQGRPRYNSPLHF.

This clone was picked up one time. The chain links TRBV5-1 to TRBJ1-2; possibly TRBD1 for D (6 bases). The V end was cut by 0 bases, the J end by 8 bases, with 11 bases between. Germline lookup yields CDR1 SGHRS and CDR2 YFSETQ. There are 13 residues in the CDR3. The CDR3 region is CASSLEQGVGYTF. CDR3 DNA sequence: TGCGCCAGCAGCTTGGAACAGGGAGTCGGCTACACCTTC. The complete variable domain, with remaining parts taken from reference TRBV5-1 and TRBJ1-2, reads KAGVTQTPRYLIKTRGQQVTLSCSPISGHRSVSWYQQTPGQGLQFLFEYFSETQRNKGNFPGRFSGRQFSNSRSEMNVSTLELGDSALYLCASSLEQGVGYTFGSGTRLTVV.

The chain is built from TRBV9 and TRBJ2-2, with 10 nucleotides matching TRBD2. Germline CDR1 and CDR2: SGDLS and YYNGEE. This CDR3 has 16 residues. Trimming cost V 0 bases and J 7 bases; bases outside gene matches: 6. CDR3 loop: CASSVDLSGGSGELFF. CDR3 bases: TGTGCCAGCAGCGTAGACCTTAGCGGGGGGAGCGGGGAGCTGTTTTTT.

The chain is built from TRBV5-1 and TRBJ2-4, with TRBD1 matching 8 bases. Looked up from germline, CDR1 is SGHRS and CDR2 is YFSETQ. With V trimmed by 4 bases and J by 0 bases, 6 bases remained unmatched. CDR3 size: 16 residues. In DNA form, the CDR3 reads TGCGCCAGCAGCCCCGGACAGGGCATAGCCAAAAACATTCAGTACTTC. Its translation: CASSPGQGIAKNIQYF. Supplemented by reference TRBV5-1 and TRBJ2-4, the full variable domain reads KAGVTQTPRYLIKTRGQQVTLSCSPISGHRSVSWYQQTPGQGLQFLFEYFSETQRNKGNFPGRFSGRQFSNSRSEMNVSTLELGDSALYLCASSPGQGIAKNIQYFGAGTRLSVL.

This sequence joins TRBV9 and TRBJ2-3; 7 bases are shared with TRBD1. Germline-derived CDR1 and CDR2 are SGDLS and YYNGEE. The CDR3 is 13 amino acids. Trimming at V came to 3 bases and at J to 3 bases, leaving 1 base not matched to a gene. The chain's CDR3 is CASSEQGTDTQYF. DNA of the CDR3: TGTGCCAGCAGCGAACAGGGGACAGATACGCAGTATTTT.

J is TRBJ2-1 and V is TRBV30; unclear D gene. Germline V gives CDR1 GTSNPN, CDR2 SVGIG (reference sequence). The CDR3 totals 11 residues. Trimming took 2 bases from V and 9 from J, leaving 8 bases between them. DNA for the CDR3: TGTGCCTGGAGTAGTTCGGGTGAGCAGTTCTTC. Translating it yields CAWSSSGEQFF.